This TCR beta chain was identified in a study of blood T cell repertoires in COVID-19. The method was immunoSEQ multiplex PCR; TCRdb's version includes in-frame clones alone and lacks a portion of them. Among 150,000 to 200,000 clones listed, about 88% were seen once. The CDR3 covers 14 residues. V lost 3 bases to trimming and J lost 6 bases; unmatched junction nucleotides: 4. The chain has TRBV23-1 and TRBJ2-2; 7 nucleotides match TRBD2. TRBV23-1 counts as an open reading frame of uncertain function. This clonotype originated in a man aged 50 to 59 who had recovered from COVID-19. Material: peripheral blood. The CDR3, as DNA: TGCGCCAGCAGTCATTGGACTAGATCCGGGGAGCTGTTTTTT. Its protein product is CASSHWTRSGELFF.